The table lists the clone carrying this T cell receptor beta chain with a count of one. Its specificity is not known. Compared with germline, one end of the junction differs, possibly owing to a read error. Measured with immunoSEQ multiplex PCR; TCRdb has only the in-frame clones, and not every one. This table has fewer than 70,000 clones, about 96% appearing once. The data were taken from a study of cytomegalovirus exposure and HLA in healthy donors. Study in general: The roughly 110 validation repertoires used the same platform as the roughly 670 first-cohort repertoires, a later analysis reported.

The CDR3 sequence is 13 residues long. The germline V gene has CDR1 SSHAT and CDR2 FNYEAQ (reference sequence). While the first cohort had 600 to 800 subjects, the donors belonged to the separate validation cohort of about 110 subjects. Findings of the study overall: Many donors carried some public TCRs, although rarity characterized most TCR sequences. The tendency of first-cohort TCR clusters to co-occur in the 110 or so validation repertoires emerged from a later analysis.

This rearrangement joins TRBV7-7 to TRBJ2-3; perhaps TRBD2 as D (5 bases). The specimen sequenced was PBMCs. This receptor was taken from a man between 18 and 29 years old in good health and CMV-seronegative. The CDR3 spells CASSFGGTDTQYF. The CDR3 region has the DNA TGTGCTAGCAGCTTTGGAGGTACAGATACGCAGTATTTT.